This T cell receptor beta chain was recovered during a study of T-cell memory formation after mild COVID-19. Study summary: TCR clusters were mostly confined to one donor each.

Findings and caveats of the study: Detection of some responders pre-infection suggested pre-existing cross-reactive memory T cells participated. Nothing showed for sure that second-wave clones peaking on day 37 were SARS-CoV-2 specific.

Germline loops: CDR1 KGHDR, CDR2 SFDVKD. V shed 4 bases and J shed 1 base, with 12 bases lying between them. The CDR3 has 15 residues. To note about this clonotype: Its target is not known.

TCRdb called the 5' RACE reads again in MiXCR, with one record for every CDR3 protein. This sample has roughly 610,000 distinct CDR3 sequences; around a sixth occur once, and the top ten carry approximately 8.1%. The material sequenced was PBMCs or a T cell subset sorted from them (not recorded which). The chain combines TRBV24-1 with TRBJ2-5, with a possible D match to TRBD2 (6 bases). The source of this sequence is an adult woman who had mild COVID-19 (a few samples of this study predate the infection). Cell type and time point are not known. The CDR3 nucleotides read TGTGCCACCAGTGAAGGAGGGGCAGTCCAAGAGACCCAGTACTTC. Protein: CATSEGGAVQETQYF.